The present T cell receptor beta chain was sequenced within a study of T cells in Graves' hyperthyroidism and ophthalmopathy (dated by TCRdb to between 2017 and 2020). Regarding the research as a whole: Peripheral blood was collected at initial diagnosis, before any treatment. Whether ophthalmopathy could be predicted prospectively was tested in an independent validation cohort made up of 18 to 20 hyperthyroidism patients plus 17 patients who later progressed to ophthalmopathy. The paper reports TCR Vbeta CDR3 sequencing of 130 to 150 peripheral blood samples: under 45 ophthalmopathy, over 70 hyperthyroidism and approximately 17 progressor patients. The approximately 97 discovery patients were randomly divided into training and test sets at a 7:3 ratio. Once sampling was done, hyperthyroidism patients were given methimazole at a starting dose of 30 mg daily, whereas ophthalmopathy patients were given high-dose intravenous methylprednisolone. In addition, the study compared T-cell repertoires in thyroid tissue and in blood from roughly 6 Graves' hyperthyroidism patients. To identify TCR V-J signatures that set the groups apart, the researchers used a discovery cohort of about a hundred patients, made up of roughly 45 with Graves' ophthalmopathy and some 58 with stable Graves' hyperthyroidism. The study at large found these results: Sample size was not statistically predetermined, and investigators were not blinded to group allocation. Most expanded thyroid clonotypes (frequency above 0.001) were also detected in blood, suggesting blood repertoires may reflect thyroid immune responses. During validation, the model predicted progression to ophthalmopathy a median of roughly 7.1 months ahead of onset, with around 70% sensitivity and roughly 72% specificity. In cross-validation, a model built on a 13 V-J signature told ophthalmopathy apart from stable hyperthyroidism with under 90% sensitivity and roughly 83% specificity, and in testing the same model reached 80%/75%.

In the ophthalmopathy patients, disease was moderately to severely active, with a Clinical Activity Score of 3 or more, a NOSPECS grade of 4 or more, and a duration of less than 3 months. Patients with uncontrolled infections, other autoimmune diseases, pregnancy or lactation were excluded. Diagnoses were based on clinical symptoms, serum thyroxine and TRAb, thyroid ultrasound and orbital computed tomography. PBMCs were separated from approximately 9.9 ml of fresh peripheral blood using Ficoll-Paque density gradient centrifugation. Trizol reagent was used to extract total RNA, and RNA quality was then checked on an Agilent 2100 Bioanalyzer. Amplification of TCR beta CDR3 regions was carried out from RNA transcripts. A first-round RT-PCR of the TCR CDR3 used the HTBI primer set with the Qiagen OneStep RT-PCR kit. The libraries were constructed in a second round of multiplex PCR and then size-selected and purified. The libraries were sequenced on an Illumina HiSeq2000 using paired-end 100 bp reads. The original pipeline was this. SOAPnuke was used to process the raw data, with reads discarded if the reads contained adapters or uncalled bases, had a mean Phred below 15, or lacked an exact constant-primer or identifier match. COPE v1.2.5 was used to merge high-quality paired reads, and clonotypes were defined as unique nucleotide sequences. MiTCR v1.1 was used to align clonotypes to the IMGT TRBV, TRBD and TRBJ reference segments. Only V-J combinations with frequency above 0.0001, covering approximately 99% of repertoires, were analysed. The TCS score was defined as the ratio of F50 (clonal expansion) to E x V (chaos), calculated using BLOSUM62-based TCRdist between CDR3 peptides within each V-J. Welch's t-statistics and random forest reduced roughly 500 V-J features to around 14, which were used in a naive Bayes classifier (R e1071). Starting from the raw public reads, TCRdb applied fastp trimming at Q25, assembled clones with MiXCR and retained in-frame beta chains. Identical CDR3 protein sequences are pooled into one entry, listed with their most common genes and DNA. These V and J calls are TCRdb output, not the study's own analysis. This sample holds 400,000 to 450,000 distinct CDR3 sequences; approximately 14% were observed only once. The ten largest clones capture around 13% of the sample.

Remarks on this clonotype: Its antigen target is currently unknown. No much larger clonotype is one base removed from it; base qualities were not supplied.

The sequencing sample was made of blood. The receptor's source is a man aged 18 to 35 with Graves' ophthalmopathy.

The bases read TGTGCCATCAGTCCATCCGGGACAGGGTACACCGGGGAGCTGTTTTTT. This gives the protein CAISPSGTGYTGELFF. The chain uses TRBV10-3 and TRBJ2-2; 9 bases in the junction line up with TRBD1. Via the germline V gene, CDR1 is ENHRY and CDR2 SYGVKD. Trimmed from V: 5 bases; trimmed from J: 3 bases; junction bases lacking a gene match: 7. The CDR3, cysteine through phenylalanine, is 16 amino acids long. Only CDR3 DNA remains: 48 bases, in frame from the first base.